The clone carrying this TCR beta chain was detected only a few times. Its matching antigen is unknown. Using its own MiXCR run on the reads, TCRdb lists one record per CDR3 protein. In the table there are hundreds of thousands of distinct CDR3 sequences, approximately 30% of which are singletons. This sample is part of a study of T cell repertoires in cytomegalovirus infection. Looking at the study overall: It was recently identified HLA-C-restricted and well-studied HLA-B-restricted CMV epitopes that the study used. Indications came from public TCR beta signatures; they pointed to CMV infection and to a matching HLA type.

Points from the study as a whole: HLA-C-restricted CMV clonotypes gave the most frequent clonotype in two of eight donors.

Germline V lookup: CDR1 ENHRY, CDR2 SYGVKD. Trimming at V came to 2 bases and at J to 4 bases, leaving 12 bases not matched to a gene. The CDR3 is made up of 19 amino acids. The input for sequencing was cultured CD8+ T cells from PBMCs, taken from culture after CMV antigen stimulation. This TCR came from a human donor in good health (CMV status not recorded). Some clones in this sample may be carry-over from other donors' samples. V and J are TRBV10-3 and TRBJ1-6; TRBD1 aligns across 9 bases. CDR3 nucleotide sequence: TGTGCCATCAGTGAGAGACTCACGGGACAGGGTATTTATAATTCACCCCTCCACTTT. Its translation is CAISERLTGQGIYNSPLHF.